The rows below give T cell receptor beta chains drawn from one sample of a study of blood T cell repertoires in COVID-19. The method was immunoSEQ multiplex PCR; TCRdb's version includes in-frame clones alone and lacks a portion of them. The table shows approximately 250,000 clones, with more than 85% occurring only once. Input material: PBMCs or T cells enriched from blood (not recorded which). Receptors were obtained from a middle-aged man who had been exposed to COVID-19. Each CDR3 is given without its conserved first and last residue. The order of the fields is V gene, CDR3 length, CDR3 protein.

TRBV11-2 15 ASSLGVGGFSGNTIY
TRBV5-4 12 ASSLVPSSYEQY
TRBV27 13 ASSLSGQGSGPQH
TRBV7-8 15 ASSLLRQGAGTDTQY
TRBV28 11 ASSLNRDSEQF
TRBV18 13 ASSPFHSQNSPLH
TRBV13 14 ASSLMLGSAGNTIY
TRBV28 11 ASTDSMNTEAF
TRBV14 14 ASSQGGGGMSTEAF
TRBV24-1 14 ATSETDRGAYNEQF
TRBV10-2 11 ASSAITDYGYT
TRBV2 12 ASKRREGGDTQY
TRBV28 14 ASSSTGVAANEKLF
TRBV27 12 ASSLWGTTYEQY
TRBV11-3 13 ASSWGQGGNSPLH
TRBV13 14 ASSEPAGESTDTQY
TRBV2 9 ASLLNTEAF
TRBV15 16 ATSSGPGQGTYNSPLH
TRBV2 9 ASMTVYGYT
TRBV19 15 ASTNLPGRRDADTQY
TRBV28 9 ASSYQDGYT
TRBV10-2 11 ASSEGRYTEAF
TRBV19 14 ASSIRDSSHYNEQF
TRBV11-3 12 ASSLGQGRDTQY
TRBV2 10 ASMIGGDEQF
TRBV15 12 AIGEGHSGNTIY
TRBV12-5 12 ASGLDTSQETQY
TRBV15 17 ATSRVGTGTGLGNQPQH
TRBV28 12 ASTLQGGDYGYT
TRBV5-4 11 ASRSSYNSPLH
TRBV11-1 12 ASSLEGTVTEAF
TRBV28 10 ASKGQNYEQY
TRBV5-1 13 ASSLGLGGANVLT
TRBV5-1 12 ASSPERDKNIQY
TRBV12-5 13 ASGLGPTGGPEAF
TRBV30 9 AWIVGGGYT
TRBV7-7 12 ASSPGSEADTQY
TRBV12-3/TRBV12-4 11 ASTYSGANVLT
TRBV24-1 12 ATSDFSQGRPQH
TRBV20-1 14 SASVAPGQSNYGYT
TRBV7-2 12 ASSLPSGLYGYT
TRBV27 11 ATMDRLNEKLF
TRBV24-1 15 ATSDPRTSGGYNEQF
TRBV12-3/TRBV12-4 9 ASSPQGEAF
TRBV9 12 ASSGNIAGDTIY
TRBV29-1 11 SVGTGGRDEQF
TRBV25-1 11 ASSLAGGPEQF
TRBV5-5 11 ASSLAGGETQY
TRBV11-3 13 ASSRSSGGYYEQY
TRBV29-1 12 SVDGGPLGGELF
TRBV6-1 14 ASSESPGGGNYEQY